This note documents a single TCR beta chain sequence. Germline-derived CDR1 and CDR2 are MDHEN and SYDVKM. V lost 4 bases and J lost 4, with 14 bases in between. This CDR3 has 15 residues. In the source study's methods: For nucleated cells, counts were estimated from reference gene primer amplification. Clones were sequenced by immunoSEQ multiplex PCR, and TCRdb holds only the in-frame ones, with some missing. Clone size and the V and J calls come from that table; the DNA yielded D and trimming. The sample includes more than 300,000 clones, 83% of them seen just once. The data were obtained in a study of blood T cell repertoires in COVID-19. The overall study: From T cells, B-cell-depleted T cells, or PBMCs came the material, which was cDNA or gDNA.

The chain carries TRBV28 and TRBJ1-5, with TRBD1 as a possible D gene (5 bases). The sample was peripheral blood. This sequence was found in a woman in her forties or fifties with acute or convalescent COVID-19. The CDR3 sequence: CASSWGGPPNQPQHF. CDR3 nucleotide sequence: TGTGCCAGCAGTTGGGGGGGTCCTCCTAATCAGCCCCAGCATTTT.